The rows below give T cell receptor beta chains drawn from one sample of a study of cytomegalovirus exposure and HLA in healthy donors. Measured with immunoSEQ multiplex PCR; TCRdb has only the in-frame clones, and not every one. The sample carries 200,000 or so clones, 75% to 85% recorded once. Sequenced material: PBMCs. These receptors all stem from a woman in her 50s in good health and CMV-seropositive. CDR3s include the opening cysteine and the closing phenylalanine or tryptophan. A D gene is named only where the DNA matches it firmly. Not every row has a clone size; where given, it reads once, few, many or a size class.

CATSLPGDLTGNTIYF	TGTGCCACCTCTCTCCCGGGGGATCTTACTGGAAACACCATATATTTT	TRBV19	TRBJ1-3	-	-
CAQDAVVMNTEAFF	TGTGCCCAAGACGCGGTTGTCATGAACACTGAAGCTTTCTTT	TRBV30	TRBJ1-1	-	-
CAGGGRYNSPLHF	TGTGCCGGGGGCGGGCGGTATAATTCACCCCTCCACTTT	TRBV28	TRBJ1-6	-	-
CASSSSPGLVGEQYF	TGTGCCAGCAGTTCAAGCCCCGGACTAGTAGGCGAGCAGTACTTC	TRBV7-2	TRBJ2-7	-	TRBD2
CASSRTVNTEAFF	TGTGCCAGCAGCCGGACAGTGAACACTGAAGCTTTCTTT	TRBV5-5	TRBJ1-1	-	-
CASSLGSGKGAYEQYF	TGTGCCAGCAGTCTGGGTAGCGGGAAGGGGGCCTACGAGCAGTACTTC	TRBV28	TRBJ2-7	once	TRBD2
CASSSRETSYGYTF	TGCGCCAGCAGCTCCCGGGAGACCTCCTATGGCTACACCTTC	TRBV5-1	TRBJ1-2	-	-
CASSSRLATETQYF	TGTGCCAGCAGTTCACGACTAGCTACGGAGACCCAGTACTTC	TRBV6-6	TRBJ2-5	-	TRBD2
CASSSRPRETQYF	TGTGCCAGCAGCTCCCGACCTAGAGAGACCCAGTACTTC	TRBV13	TRBJ2-5	-	-
CASSSFPGSPGGYTF	TGTGCCAGCAGCTCATTCCCGGGATCACCGGGTGGCTACACCTTC	TRBV7-6	TRBJ1-2	-	-
CASSLGQGRLETQYF	TGCGCCAGCAGCTTGGGACAGGGGCGACTAGAGACCCAGTACTTC	TRBV5-1	TRBJ2-5	-	TRBD1
CASSQDSLALYEQYF	TGCGCCAGCAGCCAAGATTCACTAGCCCTCTACGAGCAGTACTTC	TRBV4-3	TRBJ2-7	-	-
CASSFWSLGQGHQPQHF	TGTGCCAGCAGTTTTTGGTCCTTGGGACAGGGTCACCAGCCCCAGCATTTT	TRBV28	TRBJ1-5	few	TRBD1
CATSRRAHNSPLHF	TGTGCCACCAGCCGCAGGGCCCATAATTCACCCCTCCACTTT	TRBV15	TRBJ1-6	-	-
CASSNRQGGPEAFF	TGTGCCAGTAGTAATCGACAGGGCGGGCCTGAAGCTTTCTTT	TRBV19	TRBJ1-1	-	TRBD1
CASSAGTSAYTGELFF	TGTGCCAGCAGCGCCGGGACTAGCGCCTACACCGGGGAGCTGTTTTTT	TRBV5-6	TRBJ2-2	-	TRBD2
CASYRGSGGENEQFF	TGTGCCAGCTACCGGGGTAGCGGGGGGGAAAATGAGCAGTTCTTC	TRBV6-5	TRBJ2-1	-	TRBD2
CASSSGGRMELFF	TGTGCCAGCAGTTCGGGGGGGCGAATGGAGCTGTTTTTT	TRBV27	TRBJ2-2	-	TRBD2
CASSLSRDFSYEQYF	TGTGCCAGCAGTCTTTCCCGGGACTTCTCCTACGAGCAGTACTTC	TRBV28	TRBJ2-7	-	-
CAIRIDTSTDTQYF	TGTGCCATCAGGATAGACACGAGCACAGATACGCAGTATTTT	TRBV10-3	TRBJ2-3	-	-
CASSSLGSGTRRNTGELFF	TGTGCCAGCAGTTCTCTCGGCTCCGGGACTAGAAGGAACACCGGGGAGCTGTTTTTT	TRBV27	TRBJ2-2	few	TRBD2
CASSIGVAGSTDTQYF	TGTGCCAGTAGTATAGGGGTTGCAGGGTCCACAGATACGCAGTATTTT	TRBV19	TRBJ2-3	-	-
CASSSLSAGRREQYF	TGTGCCAGCAGTTCCCTATCGGCGGGGAGGAGGGAGCAGTACTTC	TRBV6-5	TRBJ2-7	once	-
CSVDGLAGEQYF	TGCAGCGTTGACGGTCTAGCGGGCGAGCAGTACTTC	TRBV29-1	TRBJ2-7	-	TRBD2
CASRQGGGELFF	TGTGCCAGCAGACAGGGCGGCGGGGAGCTGTTTTTT	TRBV28	TRBJ2-2	-	-
CASSDVRTGGGETQYF	TGTGCCAGCAGTGACGTTAGGACAGGGGGCGGTGAGACCCAGTACTTC	TRBV2	TRBJ2-5	-	TRBD1